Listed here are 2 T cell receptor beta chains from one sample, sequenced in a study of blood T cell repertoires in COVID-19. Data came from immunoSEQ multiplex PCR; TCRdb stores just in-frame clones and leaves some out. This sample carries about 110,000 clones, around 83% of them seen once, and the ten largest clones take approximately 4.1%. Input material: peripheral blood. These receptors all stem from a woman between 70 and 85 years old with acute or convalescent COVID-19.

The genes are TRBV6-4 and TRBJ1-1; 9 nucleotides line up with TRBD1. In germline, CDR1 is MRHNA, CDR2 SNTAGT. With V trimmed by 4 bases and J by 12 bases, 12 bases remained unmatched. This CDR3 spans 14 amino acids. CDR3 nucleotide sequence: TGTGCCAGCAGTGCCCAACCGGGACAGGGCCCGACTTTCTTT. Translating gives CASSAQPGQGPTFF.

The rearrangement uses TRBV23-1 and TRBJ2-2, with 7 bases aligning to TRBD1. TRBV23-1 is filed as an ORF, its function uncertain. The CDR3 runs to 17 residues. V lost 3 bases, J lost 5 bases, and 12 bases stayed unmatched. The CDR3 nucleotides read TGCGCCAGCAGTCAGGGCCCTAGGGGGCTGCAAACCGGGGAGCTGTTTTTT. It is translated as CASSQGPRGLQTGELFF.